This T cell receptor beta chain is drawn from a study of immune cell composition in non-small cell lung cancer. Looking at the study overall: Tumours were mainly lung adenocarcinoma or squamous cell carcinoma.

The germline V gene has CDR1 MNHEY and CDR2 SVGAGI. Trimming pared 4 bases from V and 2 bases from J, leaving 8 bases between. The CDR3 is made up of 13 amino acids. Comments on this clone: Its antigen is currently unknown.

Findings of the study overall: TIL tumour reactivity correlated with maximal tumour-associated clone frequency in adenocarcinoma. Squamous carcinomas (roughly 80%) more often had tumour-associated clones >0.5% than adenocarcinomas (around 33%).

Generated by immunoSEQ multiplex PCR, the TCRdb table keeps only in-frame clones and is missing some. The sample has about 5,200 clones, 60% to 85% seen once. Sequenced material: lung tumor tissue. This receptor was identified in a human donor with non-small cell lung cancer. The rearrangement uses TRBV6-5 and TRBJ2-5, with D hard to call. The CDR3 nucleotides are TGTGCCAGCAGTTTAGTCCATCAAGAGACCCAGTACTTC. It specifies CASSLVHQETQYF.